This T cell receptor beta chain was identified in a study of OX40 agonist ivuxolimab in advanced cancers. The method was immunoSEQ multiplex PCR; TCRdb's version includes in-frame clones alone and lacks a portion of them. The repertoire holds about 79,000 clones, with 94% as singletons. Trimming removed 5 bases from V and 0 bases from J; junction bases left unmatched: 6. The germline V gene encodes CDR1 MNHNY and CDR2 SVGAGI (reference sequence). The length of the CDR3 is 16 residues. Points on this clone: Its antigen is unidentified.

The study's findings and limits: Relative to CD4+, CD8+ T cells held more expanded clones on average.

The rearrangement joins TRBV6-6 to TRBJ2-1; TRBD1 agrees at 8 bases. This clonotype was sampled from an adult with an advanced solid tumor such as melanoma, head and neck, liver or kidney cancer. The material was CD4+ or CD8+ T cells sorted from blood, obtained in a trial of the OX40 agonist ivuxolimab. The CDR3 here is CASSRAQGGSYNEQFF. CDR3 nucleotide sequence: TGTGCCAGCAGTCGAGCACAGGGGGGCTCCTACAATGAGCAGTTCTTC.